These 25 T cell receptor beta chains were sequenced from one sample in a study of T cells after yellow fever vaccination. TCRdb redid the calling of the 5' RACE reads with MiXCR, one entry per CDR3 protein. The data contain about 580,000 distinct CDR3 sequences, roughly a sixth of them singletons. The input for sequencing was PBMCs, taken about 5 days after the first yellow fever vaccination. Receptors originate from a man aged 18 to 29 who received the YFV17D yellow fever vaccine.

CDR3 bases: TGTGCCAGCAGTTCGACCGGGACAGGACCTCTTGTCTATGGCTACACCTTC. It translates to CASSSTGTGPLVYGYTF. The chain couples TRBV7-9 to TRBJ1-2; 8 positions agree with TRBD1. The CDR3 is 17 amino acids. V shed 6 bases, J shed 4 bases, and the junction held 16 bases outside the gene matches. Germline CDR1 is SEHNR and CDR2 is FQNEAQ (reference sequence). The entire variable domain, with the rest obtained from reference TRBV7-9 and TRBJ1-2, is as follows: DTGVSQNPRHKITKRGQNVTFRCDPISEHNRLYWYRQTLGQGPEFLTYFQNEAQLEKSRLLSDRFSAERPKGSFSTLEIQRTEQGDSAMYLCASSSTGTGPLVYGYTFGSGTRLTVV.

This clonotype was recorded many times. V gene TRBV27 combines with J gene TRBJ1-5; D is unresolved. V was cut by 3 bases and J by 5 bases, with 5 bases left in between. The CDR3 loop spans 12 amino acids. Germline values: CDR1 MNHEY, CDR2 SMNVEV (reference sequence). In nucleotides, the CDR3 is TGTGCCAGCAGTTTTATAGATCAGCCCCAGCATTTT. Its protein is CASSFIDQPQHF.

This clonotype was counted between two and nine times. The chain is built from TRBV20-1 and TRBJ1-5, with a weak D call TRBD1 (5 bases). This CDR3 has 13 amino acids. V lost 2 bases and J 2 bases, leaving 7 bases between the germline ends. Per the germline V gene, CDR1 is DFQATT and CDR2 is SNEGSKA (reference sequence). In DNA form, the CDR3 reads TGCAGTGCTAGAAAGACAGGCAATCAGCCCCAGCATTTT. Residues: CSARKTGNQPQHF.

This clonotype was observed a handful of times. The CDR3 sequence is CASSLGPGASTSNQPQHF. The CDR3 nucleotides read TGCGCCAGCAGCTTGGGGCCGGGGGCGAGTACTTCCAATCAGCCCCAGCATTTT. The chain has TRBV5-1 and TRBJ1-5, with D perhaps matching TRBD1 (6 bases). This CDR3 has 18 amino acids. Trimming removed 0 bases from V and 3 bases from J, with 19 bases in between. Germline CDR1 is SGHRS and CDR2 is YFSETQ.

Ten or more counts support this clonotype. The V and J genes are TRBV12-3 or TRBV12-4 and TRBJ2-7; TRBD1 matches at 8 bases. J was trimmed by 1 base and V by 3 bases; bases with no gene match: 5. The CDR3 spans 15 residues. The CDR3, as DNA: TGTGCCAGCAGTTTTGGCGGACAGGGTTCCTACGAGCAGTACTTC. Protein: CASSFGGQGSYEQYF.

This clonotype appeared a few times. This chain links TRBV12-3 or TRBV12-4 with TRBJ2-2; possibly TRBD1 or TRBD2 for D (5 bases each). The CDR3 has 14 amino acids. V was clipped by 6 bases and J by 0 bases, with 8 bases between them. In DNA, the CDR3 is TGTGCCAGCAGACCGGGACCGAACACCGGGGAGCTGTTTTTT. Its translation is CASRPGPNTGELFF.

This clonotype has just a few counts. V is TRBV20-1 and J is TRBJ1-2; D possibly corresponds to TRBD1 (5 bases). The CDR3 has 13 amino acids. Looked up from germline, CDR1 is DFQATT and CDR2 is SNEGSKA (reference sequence). Trimming left V 3 bases short and J 4 bases short, with 12 bases between. CDR3 bases: TGCAGTGCTAGCCGGGACGGAACCTATGGCTACACCTTC. This translates into CSASRDGTYGYTF.

V gene TRBV5-1 combines with J gene TRBJ2-2; 7 nucleotides line up with TRBD1. The length of the CDR3 is 17 residues. Per the germline V gene, CDR1 is SGHRS and CDR2 is YFSETQ. The V gene end was trimmed by 1 base and the J gene end by 0 bases; junction bases not matched to a gene: 6. CDR3 bases: TGCGCCAGCAGCTTGCCCCGCGGACAGGCGAACACCGGGGAGCTGTTTTTT. This codes for CASSLPRGQANTGELFF.

This clonotype was seen more than once but under ten times. The gene calls are TRBV19 and TRBJ1-2; D is perhaps TRBD1 (5 bases). V was cut by 3 bases and J by 4 bases, with 12 bases left in between. Germline V gene lookup returns CDR1 LNHDA and CDR2 SQIVND (reference sequence). The CDR3 contains 14 residues. CDR3 coding DNA: TGTGCCAGTAGTATCGGTCCGGGGACCTATGGCTACACCTTC. The encoded protein is CASSIGPGTYGYTF. The variable domain in full, completed from reference TRBV19 and TRBJ1-2, reads DGGITQSPKYLFRKEGQNVTLSCEQNLNHDAMYWYRQDPGQGLRLIYYSQIVNDFQKGDIAEGYSVSREKKESFPLTVTSAQKNPTAFYLCASSIGPGTYGYTFGSGTRLTVV.

The rearrangement joins TRBV29-1 to TRBJ2-5, with 10 bases lining up with TRBD1. The junction had 2 bases not matched to a gene; V was cut back by 6 bases and J by 4 bases. CDR1 is SQVTM, CDR2 ANQGSEA, per germline. The CDR3 has 12 residues. The CDR3 is CSVRTGGETQYF. In DNA form, the CDR3 reads TGCAGCGTCAGGACAGGGGGAGAGACCCAGTACTTC. Variable domain in full (rest from reference TRBV29-1 and TRBJ2-5): SAVISQKPSRDICQRGTSLTIQCQVDSQVTMMFWYRQQPGQSLTLIATANQGSEATYESGFVIDKFPISRPNLTFSTLTVSNMSPEDSSIYLCSVRTGGETQYFGPGTRLLVL.

This clonotype appeared a few times. A junction boundary mismatches the germline segment, possibly from a read error. CDR3 coding DNA: TGTGCTACCGAGACATGGGACTCCTCCTTCAATGAGCAGTTCTTC. Translation: CATETWDSSFNEQFF. The J gene is TRBJ2-1, the V gene TRBV12-5; the D gene is possibly TRBD2 (6 bases). Germline CDR1 is LGHNT and CDR2 is FRNRAP. CDR3 size: 15 residues.

This clonotype was picked up a small number of times. The chain links TRBV7-9 to TRBJ2-7; tentative D call: TRBD2 (5 bases). The CDR3 spans 15 residues. The V gene lost 2 bases and the J gene lost 5 bases, with 16 bases spanning the gap. Germline V gene lookup returns CDR1 SEHNR and CDR2 FQNEAQ (reference sequence). Written as DNA, the CDR3 is TGTGCCAGCAGCTTAAGTTCGTTGGGGAGTGACGAGCAGTACGTC. Translation: CASSLSSLGSDEQYV.

V gene TRBV10-2 combines with J gene TRBJ2-3, with D maybe TRBD2 (6 bases). Germline CDR1 reads WSHSY; CDR2 reads SAAADI. The V end was cut by 4 bases, the J end by 11 bases, with 22 bases between. The CDR3 contains 15 residues. CDR3 DNA sequence: TGCGCCAGCAGTGCACATACCCGACTAGTTATGGAGCAGTATTTT. Encoded protein: CASSAHTRLVMEQYF.

The chain joins TRBV12-3 or TRBV12-4 to TRBJ2-6, with 7 bases identical to TRBD1. The CDR3 is 18 residues long. V was clipped by 6 bases and J by 1 base; unmatched bases: 12. The CDR3 region is CASRLLQGFGSGANVLTF. CDR3 in DNA: TGTGCCAGCAGGCTCCTACAGGGGTTCGGTTCTGGGGCCAACGTCCTGACTTTC.

This clonotype was seen ten or more times. The chain is built from TRBV19 and TRBJ1-4, with 9 nucleotides matching TRBD1. The CDR3 extends over 15 amino acids. V shed 4 bases and J 8 bases; nucleotides not matched to a gene: 8. Germline V lookup: CDR1 LNHDA, CDR2 SQIVND (reference sequence). This CDR3 is CASSNRDRVREKLFF. The DNA for the CDR3 is TGTGCCAGTAGTAATCGGGACAGGGTACGAGAAAAACTGTTTTTT.

The chain carries TRBV10-3 and TRBJ1-6; D gene uncertain. Germline V gene lookup returns CDR1 ENHRY and CDR2 SYGVKD. The CDR3 contains 15 residues. Trimming removed 2 bases from V and 10 bases from J, with 15 bases in between. The CDR3 sequence is CAISEPGGRGSPLHF. CDR3 bases: TGTGCCATCAGTGAGCCGGGAGGTCGCGGGTCACCCCTCCACTTT.

The chain has TRBV4-3 and TRBJ2-1; D is perhaps TRBD2 (5 bases). The CDR3 has 13 residues. V lost 1 base and J 8 bases, leaving 9 bases between the germline ends. The germline V gene encodes CDR1 LGHNA and CDR2 YSLEER. CDR3 coding DNA: TGCGCCAGCAGCCAAGTAACGGGATATGAGCAGTTCTTC. Its protein product is CASSQVTGYEQFF.

The chain employs TRBV18 and TRBJ1-2; the match to TRBD1 covers 9 bases. V shed 0 bases, J shed 8 bases, and the junction held 7 bases outside the gene matches. Germline lookup yields CDR1 KGHSH and CDR2 LQKENI. The CDR3 consists of 15 residues. The CDR3 nucleotides are TGTGCCAGCTCACCACCGGGACAGGGAACGGTCGGCTACACCTTC. This gives the protein CASSPPGQGTVGYTF.

The V call is TRBV7-9, the J call TRBJ1-2; 7 positions agree with TRBD1. The junction had 8 bases not matched to a gene; V was cut back by 5 bases and J by 5 bases. Germline V CDR1 and CDR2: SEHNR, FQNEAQ (reference sequence). This CDR3 comprises 14 residues. CDR3: CASSLSPTGYGYTF. The CDR3 DNA sequence: TGTGCCAGCAGCCTCTCGCCGACAGGGTATGGCTACACCTTC.

This clonotype was seen many times. The V call is TRBV20-1, the J call TRBJ2-3, with 12 bases lining up with TRBD2. The CDR3 extends over 14 amino acids. Germline V lookup: CDR1 DFQATT, CDR2 SNEGSKA (reference sequence). The V and J ends lost 6 bases and 3 bases, in that order; junction bases with no gene match: 4. CDR3 sequence reads: CSADGLAGTDTQYF. In nucleotides, the CDR3 is TGCAGTGCGGACGGACTAGCGGGGACAGATACGCAGTATTTT.

This clonotype was observed a handful of times. The chain carries TRBV7-2 and TRBJ2-5; 8 bases fit TRBD2. The CDR3 is 15 residues long. With V trimmed by 5 bases and J by 7 bases, 12 bases remained unmatched. CDR1 and CDR2 from the germline V gene are SGHTA and FQGNSA. Written as DNA, the CDR3 is TGTGCCAGCAGCAACCGGGAGGGAGGCGTAGGGACCCAGTACTTC. Its translation is CASSNREGGVGTQYF.

The genes are TRBV4-1 and TRBJ2-5, with TRBD2 as a possible D gene (7 bases). This CDR3 has 16 amino acids. Germline V CDR1 and CDR2: MGHRA, YSYEKL. With 4 bases removed from V and 4 bases from J, the gap between germline ends came to 19 bases. CDR3 bases: TGCGCCAGCAGCCGAAGGGAGGGGGAGAAGGGAGAGACCCAGTACTTC. Protein: CASSRREGEKGETQYF.

V is TRBV6-1 and J is TRBJ1-4, with 9 bases that match TRBD1. Germline assignment: CDR1 MNHNS and CDR2 SASEGT. There are 15 residues in the CDR3. V lost 6 bases, J lost 4 bases, and 6 bases stayed unmatched. The CDR3 here is CASSPGQGLNEKLFF. In DNA, the CDR3 is TGTGCCAGCAGCCCAGGACAGGGGCTTAATGAAAAACTGTTTTTT.

This clonotype has more than one count but fewer than ten. The rearrangement uses TRBV7-2 and TRBJ1-1; D is uncertain. The CDR3 covers 13 residues. The ends were cut back, 5 bases at V and 1 base at J, with 8 bases in the middle. Germline loops: CDR1 SGHTA, CDR2 FQGNSA. CDR3: CASSRVGNTEAFF. CDR3 DNA sequence: TGTGCCAGCAGCCGGGTGGGGAACACTGAAGCTTTCTTT. Full variable domain (missing parts from reference TRBV7-2 and TRBJ1-1): GAGVSQSPSNKVTEKGKDVELRCDPISGHTALYWYRQSLGQGLEFLIYFQGNSAPDKSGLPSDRFSAERTGGSVSTLTIQRTQQEDSAVYLCASSRVGNTEAFFGQGTRLTVV.

V and J are TRBV29-1 and TRBJ2-2, with unresolved D. The germline V gene encodes CDR1 SQVTM and CDR2 ANQGSEA. The CDR3 has 14 residues. Trimming cost V 4 bases and J 1 base, with 10 bases left between them. Here the CDR3 reads CSVVRPGNTGELFF. Written as DNA, the CDR3 is TGCAGCGTTGTGCGTCCAGGGAACACCGGGGAGCTGTTTTTT.